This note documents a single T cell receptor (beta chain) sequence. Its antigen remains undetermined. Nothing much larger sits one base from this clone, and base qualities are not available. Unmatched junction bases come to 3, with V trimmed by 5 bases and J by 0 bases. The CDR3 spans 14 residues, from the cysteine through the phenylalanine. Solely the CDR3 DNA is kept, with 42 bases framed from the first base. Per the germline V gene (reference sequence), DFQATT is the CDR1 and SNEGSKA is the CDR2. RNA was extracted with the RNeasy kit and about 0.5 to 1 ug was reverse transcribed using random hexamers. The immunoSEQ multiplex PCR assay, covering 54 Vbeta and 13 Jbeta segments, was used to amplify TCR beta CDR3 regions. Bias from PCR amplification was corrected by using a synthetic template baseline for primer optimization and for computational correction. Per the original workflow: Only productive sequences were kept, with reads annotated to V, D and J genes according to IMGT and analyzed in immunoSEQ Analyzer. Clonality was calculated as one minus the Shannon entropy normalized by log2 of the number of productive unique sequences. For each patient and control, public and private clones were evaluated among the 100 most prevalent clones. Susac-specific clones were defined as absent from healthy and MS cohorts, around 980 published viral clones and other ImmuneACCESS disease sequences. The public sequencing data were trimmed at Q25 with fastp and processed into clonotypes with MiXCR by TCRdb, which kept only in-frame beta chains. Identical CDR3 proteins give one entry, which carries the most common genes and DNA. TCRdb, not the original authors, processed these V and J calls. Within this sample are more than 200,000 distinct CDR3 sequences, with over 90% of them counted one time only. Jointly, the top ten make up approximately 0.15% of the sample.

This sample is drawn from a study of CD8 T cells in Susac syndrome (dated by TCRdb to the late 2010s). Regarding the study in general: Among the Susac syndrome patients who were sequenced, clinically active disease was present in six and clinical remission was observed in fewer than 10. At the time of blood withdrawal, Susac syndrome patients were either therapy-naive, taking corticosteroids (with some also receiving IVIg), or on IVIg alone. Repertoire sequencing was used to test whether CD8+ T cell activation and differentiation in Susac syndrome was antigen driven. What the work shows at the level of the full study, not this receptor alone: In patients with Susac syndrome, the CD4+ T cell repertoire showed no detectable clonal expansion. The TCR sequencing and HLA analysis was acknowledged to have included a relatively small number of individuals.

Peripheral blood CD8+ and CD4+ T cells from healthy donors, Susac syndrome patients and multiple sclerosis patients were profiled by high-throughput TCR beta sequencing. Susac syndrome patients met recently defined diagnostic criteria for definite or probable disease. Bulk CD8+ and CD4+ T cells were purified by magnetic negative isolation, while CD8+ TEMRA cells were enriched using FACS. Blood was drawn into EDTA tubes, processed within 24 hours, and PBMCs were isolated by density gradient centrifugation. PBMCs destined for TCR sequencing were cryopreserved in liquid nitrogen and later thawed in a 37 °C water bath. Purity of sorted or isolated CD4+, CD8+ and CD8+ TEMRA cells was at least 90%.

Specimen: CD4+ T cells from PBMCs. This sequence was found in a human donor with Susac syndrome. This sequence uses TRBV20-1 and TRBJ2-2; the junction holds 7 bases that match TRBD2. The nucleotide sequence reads TGCAGTGCTTTTCGGGGGGCGAACACCGGGGAGCTGTTTTTT. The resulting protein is CSAFRGANTGELFF.